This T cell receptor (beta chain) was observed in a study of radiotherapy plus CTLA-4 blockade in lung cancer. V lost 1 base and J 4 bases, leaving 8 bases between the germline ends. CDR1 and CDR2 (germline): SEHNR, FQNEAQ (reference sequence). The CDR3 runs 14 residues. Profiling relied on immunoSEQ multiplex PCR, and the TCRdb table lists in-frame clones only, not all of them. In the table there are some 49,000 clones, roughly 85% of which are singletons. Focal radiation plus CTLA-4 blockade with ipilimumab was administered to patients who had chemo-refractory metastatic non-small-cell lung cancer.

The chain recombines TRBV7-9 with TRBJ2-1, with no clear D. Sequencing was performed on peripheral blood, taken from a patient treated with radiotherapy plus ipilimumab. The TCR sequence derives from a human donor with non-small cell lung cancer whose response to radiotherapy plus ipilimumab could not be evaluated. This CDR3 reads CASSLGDRYNEQFF. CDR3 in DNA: TGTGCCAGCAGCTTAGGAGATCGGTACAATGAGCAGTTCTTC.